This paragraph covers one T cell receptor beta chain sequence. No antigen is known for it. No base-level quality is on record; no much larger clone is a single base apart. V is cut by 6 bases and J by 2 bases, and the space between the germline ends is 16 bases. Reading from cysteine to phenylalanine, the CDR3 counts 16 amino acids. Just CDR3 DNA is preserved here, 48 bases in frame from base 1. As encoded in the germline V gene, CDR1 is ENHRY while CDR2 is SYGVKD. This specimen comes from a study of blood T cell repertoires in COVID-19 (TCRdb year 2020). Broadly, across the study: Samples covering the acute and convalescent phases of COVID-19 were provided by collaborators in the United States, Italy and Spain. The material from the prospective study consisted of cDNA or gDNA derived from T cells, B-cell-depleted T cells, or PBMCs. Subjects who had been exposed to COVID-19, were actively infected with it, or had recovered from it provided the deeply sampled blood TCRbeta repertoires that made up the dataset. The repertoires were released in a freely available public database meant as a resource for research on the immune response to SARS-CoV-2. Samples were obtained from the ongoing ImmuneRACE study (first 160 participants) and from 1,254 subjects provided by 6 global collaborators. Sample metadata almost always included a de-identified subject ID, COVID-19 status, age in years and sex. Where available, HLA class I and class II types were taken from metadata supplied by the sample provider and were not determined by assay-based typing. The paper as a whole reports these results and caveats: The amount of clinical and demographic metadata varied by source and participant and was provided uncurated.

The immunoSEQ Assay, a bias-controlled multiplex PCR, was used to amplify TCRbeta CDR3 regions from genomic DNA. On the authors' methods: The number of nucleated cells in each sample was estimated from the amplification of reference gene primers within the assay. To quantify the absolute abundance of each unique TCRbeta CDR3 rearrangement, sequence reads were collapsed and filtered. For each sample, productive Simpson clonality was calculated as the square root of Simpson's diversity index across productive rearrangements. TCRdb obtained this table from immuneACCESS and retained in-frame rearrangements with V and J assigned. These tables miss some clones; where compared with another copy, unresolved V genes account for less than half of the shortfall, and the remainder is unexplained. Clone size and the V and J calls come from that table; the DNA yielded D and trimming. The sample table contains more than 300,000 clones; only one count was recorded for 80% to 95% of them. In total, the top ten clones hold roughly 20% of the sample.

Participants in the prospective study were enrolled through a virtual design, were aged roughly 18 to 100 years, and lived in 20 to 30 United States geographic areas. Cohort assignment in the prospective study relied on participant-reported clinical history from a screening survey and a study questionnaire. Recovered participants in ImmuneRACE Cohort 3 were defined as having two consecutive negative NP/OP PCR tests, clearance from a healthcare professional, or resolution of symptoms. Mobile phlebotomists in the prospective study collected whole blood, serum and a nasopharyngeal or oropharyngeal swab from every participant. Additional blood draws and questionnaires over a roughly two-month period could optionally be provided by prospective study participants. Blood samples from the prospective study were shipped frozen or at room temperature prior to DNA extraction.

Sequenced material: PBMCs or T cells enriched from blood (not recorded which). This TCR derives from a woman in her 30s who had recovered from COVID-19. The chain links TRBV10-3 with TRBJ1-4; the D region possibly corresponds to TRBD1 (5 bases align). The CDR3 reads CAISRGSVLTNEKLFF. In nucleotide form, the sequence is TGTGCCATCAGCCGGGGGTCAGTGCTCACTAATGAAAAACTGTTTTTT.